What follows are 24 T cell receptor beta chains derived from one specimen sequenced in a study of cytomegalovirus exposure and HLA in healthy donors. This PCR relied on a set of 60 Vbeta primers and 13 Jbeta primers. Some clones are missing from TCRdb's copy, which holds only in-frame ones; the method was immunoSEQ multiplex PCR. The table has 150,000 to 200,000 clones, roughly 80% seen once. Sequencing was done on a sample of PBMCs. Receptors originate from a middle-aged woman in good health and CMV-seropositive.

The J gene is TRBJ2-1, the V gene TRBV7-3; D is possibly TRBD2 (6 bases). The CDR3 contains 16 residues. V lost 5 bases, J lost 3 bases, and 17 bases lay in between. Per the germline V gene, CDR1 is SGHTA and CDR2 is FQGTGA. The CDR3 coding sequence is TGTGCCAGCAGCGCTTCCCCTAGCGAAGACTACAATGAGCAGTTCTTC. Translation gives CASSASPSEDYNEQFF.

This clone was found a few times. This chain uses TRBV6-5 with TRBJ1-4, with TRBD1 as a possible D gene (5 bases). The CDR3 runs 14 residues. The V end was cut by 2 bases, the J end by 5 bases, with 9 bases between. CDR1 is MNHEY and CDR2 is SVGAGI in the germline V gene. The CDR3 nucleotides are TGTGCCAGCAGTTACGGAGGGGAGAATGAAAAACTGTTTTTT. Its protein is CASSYGGENEKLFF.

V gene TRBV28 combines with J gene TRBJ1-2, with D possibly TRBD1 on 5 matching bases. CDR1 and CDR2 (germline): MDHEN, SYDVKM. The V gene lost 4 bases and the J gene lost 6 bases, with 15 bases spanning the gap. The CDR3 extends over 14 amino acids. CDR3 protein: CASSSRALRNGYTF. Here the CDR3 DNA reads TGTGCCAGCAGTTCCAGGGCCTTGCGAAATGGCTACACCTTC.

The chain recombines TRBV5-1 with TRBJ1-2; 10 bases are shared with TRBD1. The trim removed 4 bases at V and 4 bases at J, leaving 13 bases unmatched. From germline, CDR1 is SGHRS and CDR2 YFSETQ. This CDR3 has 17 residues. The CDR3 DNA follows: TGCGCCAGCAGCCGCAGACAATTCGGACAGGGGGTCTATGGCTACACCTTC. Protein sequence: CASSRRQFGQGVYGYTF.

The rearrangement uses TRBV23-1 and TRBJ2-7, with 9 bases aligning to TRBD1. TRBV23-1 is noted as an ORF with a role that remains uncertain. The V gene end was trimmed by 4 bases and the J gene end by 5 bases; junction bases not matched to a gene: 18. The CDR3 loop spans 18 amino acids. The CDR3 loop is CASSLTVEPGQGGDEQYF. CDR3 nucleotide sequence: TGCGCCAGCAGTCTCACAGTAGAACCGGGACAGGGAGGGGACGAGCAGTACTTC.

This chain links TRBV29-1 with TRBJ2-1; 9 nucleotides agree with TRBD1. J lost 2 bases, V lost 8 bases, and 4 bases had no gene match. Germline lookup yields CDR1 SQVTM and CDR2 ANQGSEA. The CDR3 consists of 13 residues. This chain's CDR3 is CSIQGATYNEQFF. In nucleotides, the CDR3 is TGCAGCATACAGGGGGCCACCTACAATGAGCAGTTCTTC.

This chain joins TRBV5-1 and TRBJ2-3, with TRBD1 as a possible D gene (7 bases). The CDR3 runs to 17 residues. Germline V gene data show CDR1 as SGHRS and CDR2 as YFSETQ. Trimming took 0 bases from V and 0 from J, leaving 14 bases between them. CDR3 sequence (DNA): TGCGCCAGCAGCTTGGGAGGCGGGACAGACAGCACAGATACGCAGTATTTT. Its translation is CASSLGGGTDSTDTQYF.

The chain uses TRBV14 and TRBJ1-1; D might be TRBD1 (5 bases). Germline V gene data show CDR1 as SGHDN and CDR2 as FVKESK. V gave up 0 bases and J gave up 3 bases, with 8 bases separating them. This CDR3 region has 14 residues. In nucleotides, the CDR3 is TGTGCCAGCAGCCAAGACCAGGGATACACTGAAGCTTTCTTT. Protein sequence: CASSQDQGYTEAFF.

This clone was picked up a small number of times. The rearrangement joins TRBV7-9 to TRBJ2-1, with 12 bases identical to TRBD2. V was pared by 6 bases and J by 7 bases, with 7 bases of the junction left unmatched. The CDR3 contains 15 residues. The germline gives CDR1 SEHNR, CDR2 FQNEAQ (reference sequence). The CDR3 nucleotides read TGTGCCAGCAGTACGACTAGCGGGAGAGGGAATGAGCAGTTCTTC. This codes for CASSTTSGRGNEQFF.

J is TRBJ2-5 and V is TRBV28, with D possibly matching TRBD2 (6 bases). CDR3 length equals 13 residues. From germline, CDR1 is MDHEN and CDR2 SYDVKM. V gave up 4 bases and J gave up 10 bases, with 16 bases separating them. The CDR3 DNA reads TGTGCCAGCAGTTCCCCGGGACTCCGACTCCAGTACTTC. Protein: CASSSPGLRLQYF.

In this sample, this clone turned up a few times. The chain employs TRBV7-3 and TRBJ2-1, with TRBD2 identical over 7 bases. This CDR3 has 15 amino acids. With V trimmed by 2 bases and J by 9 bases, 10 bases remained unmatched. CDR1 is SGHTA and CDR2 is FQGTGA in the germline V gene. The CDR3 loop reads CASSLEGLQVGEQFF. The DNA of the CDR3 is TGTGCCAGCAGCTTAGAGGGACTACAAGTAGGTGAGCAGTTCTTC.

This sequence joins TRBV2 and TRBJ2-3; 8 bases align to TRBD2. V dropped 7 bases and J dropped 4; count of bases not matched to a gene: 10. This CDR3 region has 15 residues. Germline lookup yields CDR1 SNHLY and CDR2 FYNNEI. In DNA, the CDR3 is TGTGCCAGCATTGTTAGCGGGAATCGAGCAGATACGCAGTATTTT. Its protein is CASIVSGNRADTQYF.

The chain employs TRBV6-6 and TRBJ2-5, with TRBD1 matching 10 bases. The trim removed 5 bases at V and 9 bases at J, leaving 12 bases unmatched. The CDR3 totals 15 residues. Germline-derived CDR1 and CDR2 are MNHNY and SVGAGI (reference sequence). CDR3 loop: CASSLAGTGASAQYF. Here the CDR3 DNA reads TGTGCCAGCAGTCTAGCCGGGACAGGGGCCTCGGCCCAGTACTTC.

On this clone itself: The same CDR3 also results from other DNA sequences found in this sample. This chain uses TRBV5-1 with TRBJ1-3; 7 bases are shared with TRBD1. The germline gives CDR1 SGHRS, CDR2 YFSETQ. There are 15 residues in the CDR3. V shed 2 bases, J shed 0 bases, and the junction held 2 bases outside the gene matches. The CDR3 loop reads CASSFSGGSGNTIYF. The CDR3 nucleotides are TGCGCCAGCAGCTTTTCAGGGGGCTCTGGAAACACCATATATTTT.

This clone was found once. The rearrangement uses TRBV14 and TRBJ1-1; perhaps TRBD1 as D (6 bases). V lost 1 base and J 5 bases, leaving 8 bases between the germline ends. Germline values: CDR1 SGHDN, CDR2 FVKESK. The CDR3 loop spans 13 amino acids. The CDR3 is CASSQVGQTEAFF. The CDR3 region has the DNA TGTGCCAGCAGCCAAGTCGGACAGACTGAAGCTTTCTTT.

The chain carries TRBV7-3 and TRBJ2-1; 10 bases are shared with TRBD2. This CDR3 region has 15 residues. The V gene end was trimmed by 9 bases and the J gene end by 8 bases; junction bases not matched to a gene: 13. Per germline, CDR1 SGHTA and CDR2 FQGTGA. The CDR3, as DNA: TGTGCCAGGGGAACGATAGCGGGAGGAGGCGATGAGCAGTTCTTC. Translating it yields CARGTIAGGGDEQFF.

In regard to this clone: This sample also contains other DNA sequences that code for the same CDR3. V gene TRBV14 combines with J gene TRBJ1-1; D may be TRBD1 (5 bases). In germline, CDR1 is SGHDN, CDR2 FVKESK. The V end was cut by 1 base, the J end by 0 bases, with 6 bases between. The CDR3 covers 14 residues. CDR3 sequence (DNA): TGTGCCAGCAGCCAAGCAGGGATGAACACTGAAGCTTTCTTT. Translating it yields CASSQAGMNTEAFF. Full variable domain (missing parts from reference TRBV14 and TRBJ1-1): EAGVTQFPSHSVIEKGQTVTLRCDPISGHDNLYWYRRVMGKEIKFLLHFVKESKQDESGMPNNRFLAERTGGTYSTLKVQPAELEDSGVYFCASSQAGMNTEAFFGQGTRLTVV.

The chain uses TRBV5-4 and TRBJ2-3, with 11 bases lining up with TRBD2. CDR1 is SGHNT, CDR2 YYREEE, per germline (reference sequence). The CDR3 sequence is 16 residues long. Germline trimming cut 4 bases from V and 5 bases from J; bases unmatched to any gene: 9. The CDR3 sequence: CASSPYSGRALDTQYF. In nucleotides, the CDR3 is TGTGCCAGCAGCCCCTATAGCGGGAGGGCCTTAGATACGCAGTATTTT. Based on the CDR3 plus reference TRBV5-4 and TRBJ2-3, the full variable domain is ETGVTQSPTHLIKTRGQQVTLRCSSQSGHNTVSWYQQALGQGPQFIFQYYREEENGRGNFPPRFSGLQFPNYSSELNVNALELDDSALYLCASSPYSGRALDTQYFGPGTRLTVL.

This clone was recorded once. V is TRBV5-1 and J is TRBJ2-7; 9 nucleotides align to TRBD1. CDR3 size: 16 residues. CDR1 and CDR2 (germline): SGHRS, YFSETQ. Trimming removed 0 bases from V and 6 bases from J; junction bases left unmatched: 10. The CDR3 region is CASSLVGGQGIREQYF. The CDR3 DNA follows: TGCGCCAGCAGCTTGGTAGGGGGACAGGGTATCCGCGAGCAGTACTTC.

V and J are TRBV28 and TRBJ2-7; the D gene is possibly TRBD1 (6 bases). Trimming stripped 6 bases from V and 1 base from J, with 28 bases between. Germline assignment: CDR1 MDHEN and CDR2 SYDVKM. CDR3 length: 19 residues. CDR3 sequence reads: CASRTPGQGSYGGSYEQYF. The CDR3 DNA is TGTGCCAGCAGGACCCCGGGACAAGGGTCCTACGGTGGGTCCTACGAGCAGTACTTC.

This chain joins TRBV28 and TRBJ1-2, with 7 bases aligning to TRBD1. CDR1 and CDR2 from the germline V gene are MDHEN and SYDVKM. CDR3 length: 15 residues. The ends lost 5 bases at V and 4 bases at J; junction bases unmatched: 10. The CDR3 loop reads CASSPSGQPIYGYTF. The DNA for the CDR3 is TGTGCCAGCAGTCCCTCGGGACAGCCCATCTATGGCTACACCTTC.

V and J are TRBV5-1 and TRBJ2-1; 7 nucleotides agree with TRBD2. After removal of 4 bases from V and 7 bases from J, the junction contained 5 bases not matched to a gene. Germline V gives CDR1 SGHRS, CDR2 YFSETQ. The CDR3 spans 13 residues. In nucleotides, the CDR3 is TGCGCCAGCAGCCGGGAGGACTGGAATGAGCAGTTCTTC. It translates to CASSREDWNEQFF.

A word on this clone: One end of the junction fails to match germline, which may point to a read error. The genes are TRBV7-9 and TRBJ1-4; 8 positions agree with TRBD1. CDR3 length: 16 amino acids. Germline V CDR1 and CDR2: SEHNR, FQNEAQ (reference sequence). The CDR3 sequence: CSSTDRGRRDNEKLFF. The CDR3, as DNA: TGTTCCAGCACCGACAGGGGAAGACGGGATAATGAAAAACTGTTTTTT.

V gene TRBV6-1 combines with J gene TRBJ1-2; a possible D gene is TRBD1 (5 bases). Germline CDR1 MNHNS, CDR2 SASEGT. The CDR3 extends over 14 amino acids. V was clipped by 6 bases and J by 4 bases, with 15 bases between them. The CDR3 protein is CASSQDSSLYGYTF. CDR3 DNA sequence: TGTGCCAGCAGCCAAGACAGCTCCCTCTATGGCTACACCTTC.